This TCR beta chain was retrieved from a study of T cells in localized non-small cell lung cancer. Study outcomes and limitations: Exceeding tumor, uninvolved adjacent lung had the highest T cell clonality. Longer overall survival was linked to higher blood T cell density. Median approximately 58 top-100 tumor clones were shared with paired adjacent lung.

Points on this clone: Its antigen is not known.

The CDR3 sequence is 14 residues long. The germline gives CDR1 SGHKS, CDR2 YYEKEE (reference sequence). V dropped 2 bases and J dropped 4; count of bases not matched to a gene: 4. Assay used: immunoSEQ multiplex PCR; TCRdb lists only in-frame clones, some missing. The sample consists of about 6,400 clones, roughly 86% of them appearing once. V usage is TRBV5-5 and J usage is TRBJ2-7, with 9 bases lining up with TRBD1. The receptor was derived from a male donor older than 55 with stage I lung adenocarcinoma. The sequenced sample was peripheral blood, obtained before any cancer treatment. The CDR3 spells CASSFRDREYEQYV. For the CDR3, the DNA is TGTGCCAGCAGCTTCCGGGACAGGGAGTACGAGCAGTACGTC.